These T cell receptor beta chains were read from a single sample in a study of cytomegalovirus exposure and HLA in healthy donors. Libraries were prepared by immunoSEQ multiplex PCR; TCRdb keeps only in-frame clonotypes and omits some of them. The sample has 150,000 or so clones, about 91% seen once. The source material was PBMCs. These receptors originate from a woman aged 18-29 years in good health and CMV-seropositive. Each CDR3 is given with its conserved first and last residue.

v_call	j_call	cdr3_aa
TRBV4-1	TRBJ1-5	CASSLTNLPGTGHQPQHF
TRBV28	TRBJ1-5	CASSFRGYNQPQHF
TRBV5-1	TRBJ1-4	CASSYEPATNEKLFF
TRBV6-6	TRBJ2-1	CASSYSNRGAYNEQFF
TRBV6-1	TRBJ2-1	CASREVSIIEQFF
TRBV10-3	TRBJ2-7	CAISPRGSEQYF
TRBV5-6	TRBJ2-5	CASSLTGAGETQYF
TRBV7-2	TRBJ2-7	CASTLGRGNEQYF
TRBV28	TRBJ2-3	CASSFDRGSTDTQYF
TRBV29-1	TRBJ2-7	CSVAPGQGYEQYF
TRBV6-1	TRBJ1-2	CASSVGPGNYGYTF
TRBV9	TRBJ2-7	CASSVGTGGLYEQYF
TRBV6-5	TRBJ2-7	CASSYSGDSSYEQYF
TRBV21-1	TRBJ1-4	CASSPRSREKLFF
TRBV28	TRBJ1-2	CASSSIGQGAGGYTF
TRBV6-5	TRBJ1-2	CASRLMGGHGYTF
TRBV5-6	TRBJ2-2	CASSSYYGTVIGELFF
TRBV27	TRBJ2-3	CASSQLSVTDTQYF
TRBV29-1	TRBJ1-2	CSVDGTNYGYTF
TRBV5-4	TRBJ1-1	CASSLPKPGTEAFF
TRBV6-6	TRBJ2-1	CASTTSGGTYNEQFF
TRBV29-1	TRBJ2-7	CSVGASSVNEQYF
TRBV7-8	TRBJ2-5	CASSPTLLAGGPQETQYF
TRBV2	TRBJ1-2	CASRTGEGYGYTF
TRBV5-4	TRBJ2-7	CASSSAPGQGAYEQYF
TRBV7-6	TRBJ2-7	CASSPHRQLFYEQYF
TRBV30	TRBJ1-2	CAWEYKRNYGYTF
TRBV6-1	TRBJ2-5	CASSETGQETQYF
TRBV29-1	TRBJ1-2	CSVAWTGSGGYGYTF
TRBV28	TRBJ2-2	CASSLLRPKNTGELFF
TRBV28	TRBJ2-1	CASHPRAGGVYNEQFF
TRBV4-1	TRBJ1-1	CASSQEGRETEAFF
TRBV18	TRBJ2-1	CASSKGEPYNEQFF
TRBV5-1	TRBJ1-5	CASSGGPQHF
TRBV6-5	TRBJ2-1	CASIPLGATGNEQFF